These T cell receptor beta chains were read from a single sample in a study of T cell repertoires in cytomegalovirus infection. Their antigen targets remain unknown. MiXCR, applied by TCRdb to the reads, yields one record per CDR3 protein. This sample has under 500,000 distinct CDR3 sequences; roughly 46% occur once, and the top ten carry around two fifths. The specimen was cultured PBMCs, collected from culture after CMV antigen stimulation. All receptors derive from a human donor in good health (CMV status not recorded). Some clones in this sample may be carry-over from other donors' samples. Both conserved end residues are part of each CDR3. A D gene is named only where the DNA matches it firmly. Clone size is shown for a subset of rows, as once, few, many or a class of expanded clone.

d_call	v_call	clone_size	cdr3_length	j_call	cdr3_aa	cdr3_nt
-	TRBV15	-	8	TRBJ2-7	CATSSCSF	TGTGCCACCAGCAGTTGTTCATTC
-	TRBV7-6	few	12	TRBJ2-1	CASSSLANEQFF	TGTGCCAGCAGCTCACTAGCAAATGAGCAGTTCTTC
-	TRBV6-1	few	14	TRBJ2-7	CASSPRGGLYEQYF	TGTGCCAGCAGTCCTCGGGGAGGCCTCTACGAGCAGTACTTC
-	TRBV11-2	-	14	TRBJ1-4	CASSLWTGGEKLFF	TGTGCCAGCAGCTTATGGACGGGAGGCGAAAAACTGTTTTTT
-	TRBV11-2	-	14	TRBJ1-1	CASRSLRFSTEAFF	TGTGCCAGCAGATCCCTAAGGTTTAGCACTGAAGCTTTCTTT
TRBD2	TRBV7-2	few	17	TRBJ2-1	CASSLRAPGIAGREQFF	TGTGCCAGCAGCTTACGGGCCCCGGGGATAGCGGGTAGGGAGCAGTTCTTC
TRBD2	TRBV12-3/TRBV12-4	-	17	TRBJ2-1	CASSARLAGLGYNEQFF	TGTGCCAGCAGTGCGCGACTAGCGGGATTGGGCTACAATGAGCAGTTCTTC
TRBD1	TRBV12-3/TRBV12-4	once	15	TRBJ1-5	CASSFGTGLFQPQHF	TGTGCCAGCAGTTTTGGGACAGGGCTGTTTCAGCCCCAGCATTTT
-	TRBV7-2	-	15	TRBJ2-1	CASSLTPYSYNEQFF	TGTGCCAGCAGCCTGACTCCTTACTCCTACAATGAGCAGTTCTTC
TRBD1	TRBV28	-	16	TRBJ2-7	CASRDGTGGSPYEQYF	TGTGCCAGCAGGGACGGGACAGGGGGTTCTCCCTACGAGCAGTACTTC
TRBD1	TRBV12-3/TRBV12-4	few	15	TRBJ1-4	CASSGDAGGSEKLFF	TGTGCCAGCAGTGGAGATGCAGGGGGGAGCGAAAAACTGTTTTTT
TRBD1	TRBV28	-	14	TRBJ1-1	CASSSGQGSTEAFF	TGTGCCAGCAGTTCAGGACAGGGATCCACTGAAGCTTTCTTT
-	TRBV11-2	few	14	TRBJ2-7	CASSRRGGLYEQYF	TGTGCCAGCAGCCGAAGGGGGGGGCTCTACGAGCAGTACTTC
-	TRBV7-2	-	14	TRBJ1-1	CATSGGWVNTEAFF	TGTGCCACCTCCGGAGGGTGGGTGAACACTGAAGCTTTCTTT
TRBD1	TRBV10-3	-	14	TRBJ2-1	CAINPGQGYNEQFF	TGTGCCATCAATCCGGGACAGGGGTACAATGAGCAGTTCTTC